The 32 T cell receptor beta chains in this list originate from one sample, sequenced in a study of CXCR3-negative and CXCR3-positive naive CD8 T cells. UMI-labeled 5' RACE TRB cDNA libraries were prepared from the cells. TCRdb reanalyzed the 5' RACE reads and collapses them to one entry per CDR3 protein, without DNA. This specimen shows some 28,000 distinct CDR3 sequences; the ten leading clones hold more than 8.5%. The sample was memory CD8+ T cells from blood. The receptors here all came from a human donor in good health. Some clones in this sample may be carry-over from other donors' samples.

Here the CDR3 reads CASSLTNRVRSNQPQHF. The chain carries TRBV7-8 and TRBJ1-5; TCRdb's D gene call, TRBD1, goes unchecked for lack of DNA. The CDR3 length is 17 residues. Germline V gene data show CDR1 as SGHVS and CDR2 as FQNEAQ.

The V call is TRBV6-2 or TRBV6-3, the J call TRBJ2-7. The CDR3 has 14 amino acids. The germline CDR1 and CDR2 sequences are MNHEY and SVGEGT. The CDR3: CASSLAQRRYEQYF.

V usage is TRBV4-1 and J usage is TRBJ2-7; TCRdb returns TRBD1, unconfirmable since there is no DNA. The length of the CDR3 is 15 residues. Germline V gives CDR1 MGHRA, CDR2 YSYEKL. CDR3: CASSLRDTFSYEQYF.

The chain is built from TRBV28 and TRBJ1-5. The CDR3 is 15 residues long. Germline V gene lookup returns CDR1 MDHEN and CDR2 SYDVKM. CDR3 loop: CASSSGKYSNQPQHF.

The chain recombines TRBV6-2 or TRBV6-3 with TRBJ2-7; the D call of TRBD1 rests on TCRdb alone, since no DNA is present to check it. CDR3 length: 14 amino acids. Germline assignment: CDR1 MNHEY and CDR2 SVGEGT. The chain's CDR3 is CASSYRDRDHEQYF.

This chain joins TRBV28 and TRBJ2-1; the D call from TCRdb, TRBD2, cannot be confirmed without DNA. CDR3 length: 15 amino acids. Germline CDR1 and CDR2: MDHEN and SYDVKM. The CDR3 region is CASSSGLDGENEQFF.

This sequence joins TRBV5-1 and TRBJ2-2; the TCRdb D gene call, TRBD2, has no DNA to confirm it. This CDR3 has 17 residues. From germline, CDR1 is SGHRS and CDR2 YFSETQ. The chain's CDR3 is CASSYLSGGMNTGELFF.

This rearrangement joins TRBV29-1 to TRBJ2-1; the TCRdb D gene call, TRBD2, has no DNA to confirm it. The CDR3 is 14 amino acids. Germline CDR1 reads SQVTM; CDR2 reads ANQGSEA. This CDR3 is CSVVAGGGYNEQFF.

This rearrangement joins TRBV9 to TRBJ2-5; checking the TCRdb D call of TRBD2 is not possible without DNA. The germline CDR1 and CDR2 sequences are SGDLS and YYNGEE. The CDR3 is made up of 15 amino acids. The CDR3 reads CASSVDSGPPETQYF.

The V and J genes are TRBV6-5 and TRBJ2-2; the TRBD1 assignment by TCRdb is unverifiable without DNA. Germline CDR1 MNHEY, CDR2 SVGAGI. The length of the CDR3 is 15 residues. The chain's CDR3 is CASRRGMGDTGELFF.

The genes are TRBV20-1 and TRBJ2-1; TCRdb lists TRBD2, though no DNA is available to test this call. The CDR3 runs to 18 residues. Germline CDR1 reads DFQATT; CDR2 reads SNEGSKA (reference sequence). Here the CDR3 reads CSANPLAGGENTLNEQFF.

The chain is built from TRBV29-1 and TRBJ2-5; as DNA is missing, the TRBD2 call by TCRdb cannot be tested. CDR3 size: 16 residues. CDR1 SQVTM and CDR2 ANQGSEA come from the germline V gene. The CDR3: CSVDLAGALGGETQYF.

This chain uses TRBV28 with TRBJ2-1; the D call from TCRdb, TRBD1, cannot be confirmed without DNA. There are 16 residues in the CDR3. Per germline, CDR1 MDHEN and CDR2 SYDVKM. The CDR3 is CASSLDWDSPNNEQFF.

This rearrangement joins TRBV29-1 to TRBJ2-2; the D gene TCRdb calls, TRBD2, cannot be checked with no DNA. CDR3 length: 16 residues. The germline gives CDR1 SQVTM, CDR2 ANQGSEA. The CDR3 here is CSVEEGSTGYTGELFF.

The rearrangement links TRBV20-1 to TRBJ2-5. Germline V lookup: CDR1 DFQATT, CDR2 SNEGSKA (reference sequence). CDR3 length: 14 amino acids. CDR3: CSARERTLQETQYF.

V gene TRBV4-2 combines with J gene TRBJ2-3; there is no DNA to check the TCRdb D call of TRBD2. The CDR3 spans 16 residues. The germline V gene has CDR1 LGHNA and CDR2 YNFKEQ. The CDR3 loop is CASSQETSGSPDTQYF.

V gene TRBV7-9 combines with J gene TRBJ2-2. CDR3 length: 11 residues. Germline V lookup: CDR1 SEHNR, CDR2 FQNEAQ (reference sequence). This CDR3 is CASSLNGELFF.

The genes are TRBV12-3 or TRBV12-4 and TRBJ2-7; without DNA, the TCRdb call of TRBD1 cannot be checked. The CDR3 consists of 14 residues. CDR3: CASSWGDSAYEQYF.

The chain uses TRBV28 and TRBJ2-4; there is no DNA to check the TCRdb D call of TRBD1. Germline V gene lookup returns CDR1 MDHEN and CDR2 SYDVKM. The CDR3 length is 16 residues. This CDR3 is CASSFRTGEAKNIQYF.

CDR3 region: CSARGWAGGSQIQETQYF. The chain recombines TRBV20-1 with TRBJ2-5; TCRdb designates TRBD1, a call that cannot be tested without DNA. CDR3 size: 18 residues. Germline lookup yields CDR1 DFQATT and CDR2 SNEGSKA (reference sequence).

V gene TRBV2 combines with J gene TRBJ1-2; TCRdb's D call of TRBD1 is untestable without DNA. The length of the CDR3 is 14 residues. Germline CDR1 SNHLY, CDR2 FYNNEI. CDR3: CASRDPGAGYGYTF.

The J gene is TRBJ2-2, the V gene TRBV7-8. This CDR3 is 17 amino acids long. Germline V gene lookup returns CDR1 SGHVS and CDR2 FQNEAQ. This CDR3 is CASSFYRASSNTGELFF. The entire variable domain, with the rest obtained from reference TRBV7-8 and TRBJ2-2, is as follows: GAGVSQSPRYKVAKRGQDVALRCDPISGHVSLFWYQQALGQGPEFLTYFQNEAQLDKSGLPSDRFFAERPEGSVSTLKIQRTQQEDSAVYLCASSFYRASSNTGELFFGEGSRLTVL.

The chain combines TRBV28 with TRBJ2-7; TCRdb reports TRBD1, a call that lacks DNA to check it against. The germline gives CDR1 MDHEN, CDR2 SYDVKM. CDR3 size: 16 residues. The CDR3 protein is CASSPPITGAGDEQYF.

The V gene is TRBV6-2 or TRBV6-3, the J gene TRBJ2-1; TCRdb names TRBD2, which stays unverified in the absence of DNA. Germline CDR1 reads MNHEY; CDR2 reads SVGEGT. This CDR3 is built from 16 residues. The CDR3 here is CASSYSKRVSYNEQFF.

The CDR3 loop is CASSLPGTAAEQYF. The V and J genes are TRBV3-1 and TRBJ2-7; TCRdb picks TRBD1, but there is no DNA to check that call. CDR3 length: 14 residues. Germline CDR1 and CDR2: LGHDT and YNNKEL (reference sequence).

The chain carries TRBV29-1 and TRBJ2-7; with no DNA, the TCRdb D assignment of TRBD2 cannot be verified. Per the germline V gene, CDR1 is SQVTM and CDR2 is ANQGSEA. This CDR3 comprises 14 residues. CDR3 residues: CSVDETSGGYEQYF.

The chain combines TRBV28 with TRBJ2-7; there is no DNA to check the TCRdb D call of TRBD2. The CDR3 loop spans 16 amino acids. Germline V gene sequence: CDR1 MDHEN, CDR2 SYDVKM. The CDR3 is CASSFSTSGSSYEQYF.

This chain connects TRBV29-1 to TRBJ1-1; no DNA is available, so the TRBD1 call from TCRdb remains unchecked. The CDR3 sequence is 12 residues long. Germline assignment: CDR1 SQVTM and CDR2 ANQGSEA. This CDR3 reads CSSQDLNTEAFF.

CDR3 loop: CASSQLAGANNEQFF. The gene calls are TRBV4-3 and TRBJ2-1; the D call of TRBD2 rests on TCRdb alone, since no DNA is present to check it. CDR1 and CDR2 (germline): LGHNA, YSLEER. The CDR3 sequence is 15 residues long.

The chain employs TRBV7-8 and TRBJ2-3; TCRdb picks TRBD2, but there is no DNA to check that call. The germline V gene has CDR1 SGHVS and CDR2 FQNEAQ. This CDR3 has 16 amino acids. CDR3 sequence reads: CASSSLAGGGLDTQYF.

The chain couples TRBV4-3 to TRBJ1-2. This CDR3 comprises 15 residues. CDR1 and CDR2 from the germline V gene are LGHNA and YSLEER. CDR3 in amino acids: CASSQDSWTSAGYTF.

The gene calls are TRBV7-3 and TRBJ2-7. CDR1 is SGHTA and CDR2 is FQGTGA in the germline V gene. The CDR3 totals 13 residues. The CDR3 reads CASKGGKTYEQYF.